The present entry profiles one T cell receptor (beta chain) with its context. Its target is not known. The data were taken from a study of cytomegalovirus exposure and HLA in healthy donors. Findings and caveats of the study: Across all donors, roughly uniform sequencing depth was an assumption of the presence/absence analyses. Analyzed later, most CMV-associated TCR beta chains appeared HLA-restricted. In a later analysis, a genetic analysis reported fewer productive-TCR N-insertions in an Asian-associated ancestry cluster than the cohort average. V- and J-gene trimming in TCR beta was tied to a missense DCLRE1C variant by an analysis performed later.

The CDR3 consists of 13 residues. Trimming took 0 bases from V and 2 from J, leaving 5 bases between them. Germline assignment: CDR1 SGHDT and CDR2 YYEEEE. Primers for the PCR totalled 60 Vbeta and 13 Jbeta. Sequenced by immunoSEQ multiplex PCR; TCRdb stores in-frame clones only, minus some. The sample contains 77,000 or so clones, roughly 84% of which appear only once. The TCR sequence derives from a man in his sixties or seventies in good health and CMV-seropositive. V is TRBV5-6 and J is TRBJ1-2, with D tentatively TRBD1 (5 bases). The sample taken for sequencing was PBMCs. The CDR3 DNA is TGTGCCAGCAGCTTGGGACAGAACTATGGCTACACCTTC. This gives the protein CASSLGQNYGYTF.